This entry lists 32 T cell receptor beta chains sequenced from one sample in a study of glioma-infiltrating T cells after dendritic cell vaccination. Sequencing was performed with immunoSEQ multiplex PCR; in TCRdb, only in-frame clones are kept and a portion is missing. The sample carries just over 95,000 clones, around 80% recorded once. The sample was blood, taken before dendritic cell vaccination. These receptors were collected from a human donor with glioblastoma.

The chain employs TRBV5-1 and TRBJ2-5; D gene unclear. The assigned J gene may be wrong: the sequence end matches TRBJ2-7 better. This CDR3 comprises 11 residues. The germline V gene encodes CDR1 SGHRS and CDR2 YFSETQ. The CDR3 is CASSSDYEQYF. The CDR3 DNA reads as TGCGCCAGCAGCTCAGACTACGAGCAGTACTTC.

The chain carries TRBV4-2 and TRBJ1-2; D call uncertain. The CDR3 has 14 residues. V was shortened by 0 bases and J by 1 base, with 6 bases between the two germline ends. Germline V CDR1 and CDR2: LGHNA, YNFKEQ. The CDR3 DNA sequence: TGTGCCAGCAGCCAAGAATACAGTAACTATGGCTACACCTTC. This encodes CASSQEYSNYGYTF.

This clone was found a few times. This chain connects TRBV28 to TRBJ2-7, with TRBD2 identical over 8 bases. CDR1 is MDHEN, CDR2 SYDVKM, per germline. The J segment lost 2 bases and the V segment lost 6 bases, leaving 6 bases of the junction unmatched. The CDR3 totals 14 residues. The CDR3: CASRSSGPTYEQYF. In nucleotides, the CDR3 is TGTGCCAGCAGATCTAGCGGGCCGACCTACGAGCAGTACTTC.

This chain links TRBV9 with TRBJ2-1, with a possible D match to TRBD2 (6 bases). The germline CDR1 and CDR2 sequences are SGDLS and YYNGEE. V lost 3 bases and J 9 bases, leaving 19 bases between the germline ends. CDR3 length: 15 amino acids. The CDR3: CASSETLGVGGEQFF. DNA for the CDR3: TGTGCCAGCAGCGAGACCCTTGGGGTGGGGGGTGAGCAGTTCTTC.

The chain links TRBV4-1 to TRBJ2-3, with TRBD1 matching over 8 bases. V dropped 6 bases and J dropped 1; count of bases not matched to a gene: 6. CDR1 and CDR2 (germline): MGHRA, YSYEKL. The CDR3 runs 15 residues. The CDR3 bases are TGCGCCAGCAGTAGACTCAGGGGGCGCACAGATACGCAGTATTTT. This sequence encodes CASSRLRGRTDTQYF.

This chain joins TRBV18 and TRBJ1-2; TRBD1 agrees at 8 bases. CDR1 is KGHSH and CDR2 is LQKENI in the germline V gene. The V gene end was trimmed by 4 bases and the J gene end by 8 bases; junction bases not matched to a gene: 9. This CDR3 comprises 14 residues. CDR3 residues: CASSRGATGVGYTF. Here the CDR3 DNA reads TGTGCCAGCTCACGGGGGGCGACAGGGGTCGGCTACACCTTC.

The rearrangement uses TRBV5-1 and TRBJ2-1; the D gene is possibly TRBD2 (7 bases). With 4 bases removed from V and 3 bases from J, the gap between germline ends came to 23 bases. Looked up from germline, CDR1 is SGHRS and CDR2 is YFSETQ. This CDR3 contains 18 residues. The CDR3 DNA sequence: TGCGCCAGCAGCCCGCGGGGACAAGCGCGGGACTACTACAATGAGCAGTTCTTC. Its translation is CASSPRGQARDYYNEQFF.

The chain carries TRBV2 and TRBJ2-7; tentatively, D is TRBD1 (6 bases). The CDR3 spans 11 residues. CDR1 and CDR2 (germline): SNHLY, FYNNEI. With 5 bases removed from V and 6 bases from J, the gap between germline ends came to 8 bases. CDR3 nucleotides: TGTGCCAGCAGTTACAGGGCCGAGCAGTACTTC. It encodes CASSYRAEQYF.

The chain uses TRBV7-2 and TRBJ2-3, with 8 bases that match TRBD1. Germline V gene data show CDR1 as SGHTA and CDR2 as FQGNSA. The V and J ends lost 1 base and 3 bases, in that order; junction bases with no gene match: 3. This CDR3 comprises 15 residues. The DNA for the CDR3 is TGTGCCAGCAGCTTAGTAACAGGGGGAACAGATACGCAGTATTTT. This gives the protein CASSLVTGGTDTQYF.

The V and J genes are TRBV6-5 and TRBJ2-7, with D possibly TRBD1 on 5 matching bases. CDR3 size: 14 residues. V lost 7 bases to trimming and J lost 5 bases, with 18 bases between them. Germline CDR1 and CDR2: MNHEY and SVGAGI. The CDR3 loop reads CASNPRRQIHEQYF. CDR3 DNA sequence: TGTGCCAGCAACCCCCGCCGACAGATCCACGAGCAGTACTTC.

The chain is built from TRBV10-3 and TRBJ1-5, with D unclear. The CDR3 loop spans 13 amino acids. The germline gives CDR1 ENHRY, CDR2 SYGVKD. Between the trimmed V and J ends, which lost 5 bases and 1 base, there was a span of 6 bases. CDR3 protein: CAISQESNQPQHF. Written as DNA, the CDR3 is TGTGCCATCAGTCAGGAAAGCAATCAGCCCCAGCATTTT.

J is TRBJ2-3 and V is TRBV5-1, with TRBD2 identical over 15 bases. Germline CDR1 and CDR2: SGHRS and YFSETQ. The CDR3 is made up of 17 amino acids. Germline trimming cut 3 bases from V and 4 bases from J; bases unmatched to any gene: 6. The CDR3: CASSSGLAGGYADTQYF. DNA of the CDR3: TGCGCCAGCAGCTCCGGACTAGCGGGGGGGTATGCAGATACGCAGTATTTT.

V usage is TRBV5-1 and J usage is TRBJ2-3, with 13 bases identical to TRBD2. Germline trimming cut 4 bases from V and 3 bases from J; bases unmatched to any gene: 5. Germline assignment: CDR1 SGHRS and CDR2 YFSETQ. CDR3 length: 16 residues. The CDR3 region has the DNA TGCGCCAGCAGCCCGGGACTAGCGGGAACGACAGATACGCAGTATTTT. Translated: CASSPGLAGTTDTQYF.

This chain uses TRBV27 with TRBJ2-3; TRBD2 agrees at 12 bases. The CDR3 covers 15 residues. The V gene's germline CDR1 is MNHEY and CDR2 SMNVEV (reference sequence). J gave up 5 bases and V 2 bases, and 2 bases lay outside the gene matches. The CDR3 sequence: CASSLPGLAGDTQYF. CDR3 nucleotide sequence: TGTGCCAGCAGTTTACCGGGACTAGCGGGAGATACGCAGTATTTT.

This clone was counted once. The chain links TRBV29-1 to TRBJ2-2, with TRBD2 matching over 12 bases. In germline, CDR1 is SQVTM, CDR2 ANQGSEA. The CDR3 length is 18 residues. Losses at the gene ends were 5 bases for V and 3 bases for J; bases not matched to a gene: 13. CDR3 DNA sequence: TGCAGCGTTCGACTAGCGGGAGACCTCGTTACGTACACCGGGGAGCTGTTTTTT. Protein product: CSVRLAGDLVTYTGELFF.

This rearrangement joins TRBV7-3 to TRBJ1-1, with D hard to call. Germline lookup yields CDR1 SGHTA and CDR2 FQGTGA. Trimming left V 5 bases short and J 4 bases short, with 14 bases between. This CDR3 comprises 14 residues. The CDR3: CASSLEGAGTEAFF. As DNA, the CDR3 is TGTGCCAGCAGCCTGGAGGGCGCGGGCACTGAAGCTTTCTTT.

The rearrangement joins TRBV19 to TRBJ2-7; D call uncertain. The germline V and J ends were trimmed by 7 bases and 0 bases, with 13 bases remaining between them. CDR1 and CDR2 (germline): LNHDA, SQIVND (reference sequence). This CDR3 spans 14 amino acids. CDR3 in amino acids: CASKSAPSSYEQYF. The CDR3 DNA follows: TGTGCCAGTAAGAGCGCTCCGAGCTCCTACGAGCAGTACTTC.

The chain couples TRBV29-1 to TRBJ2-3, with D unclear. Germline V CDR1 and CDR2: SQVTM, ANQGSEA. The CDR3 extends over 15 amino acids. Trimming removed 8 bases at V and 0 bases at J, with 18 bases between. In nucleotides, the CDR3 is TGCAGCACCTGCCTGGGTGGGCTGAGCACAGATACGCAGTATTTT. Its protein is CSTCLGGLSTDTQYF.

The V and J genes are TRBV5-1 and TRBJ2-2; TRBD1 matches at 8 bases. Germline CDR1 and CDR2: SGHRS and YFSETQ. After removal of 0 bases from V and 7 bases from J, the junction contained 11 bases not matched to a gene. This CDR3 has 17 residues. The CDR3 protein is CASSLGLVTGAGGELFF. The CDR3 DNA sequence: TGCGCCAGCAGCTTGGGTCTCGTGACAGGGGCTGGCGGGGAGCTGTTTTTT.

This clone has only one observation. The rearrangement links TRBV19 to TRBJ1-2; maybe TRBD1 (5 bases). Looked up from germline, CDR1 is LNHDA and CDR2 is SQIVND (reference sequence). V was pared by 5 bases and J by 4 bases, with 29 bases between. The CDR3 covers 19 residues. CDR3 DNA: TGTGCCAGTAGTCCGGGGGGGAGGGCAGGGAGGAGGTTAGGCTATGGCTACACCTTC. Protein product: CASSPGGRAGRRLGYGYTF.

This chain joins TRBV2 and TRBJ1-1; TRBD1 is a possible D gene (5 bases). Trimming took off 3 bases at V and 5 bases at J, with 13 bases between the two ends. Germline V lookup: CDR1 SNHLY, CDR2 FYNNEI. The CDR3 runs to 14 residues. As DNA, the CDR3 is TGTGCCAGCAGTGAGCAGGGCATGGGGACTGAAGCTTTCTTT. It is translated as CASSEQGMGTEAFF.

The V and J genes are TRBV14 and TRBJ2-7; 7 bases line up with TRBD2. The CDR3 consists of 19 residues. The ends lost 3 bases at V and 6 bases at J; junction bases unmatched: 23. The germline V gene has CDR1 SGHDN and CDR2 FVKESK. The CDR3: CASSHDQVTWVGGVREQYF. The CDR3 nucleotides are TGTGCCAGCAGCCACGACCAAGTGACCTGGGTGGGAGGGGTCCGCGAGCAGTACTTC.

V and J are TRBV6-5 and TRBJ2-3; 13 nucleotides line up with TRBD2. Losses at the gene ends were 6 bases for V and 5 bases for J; bases not matched to a gene: 5. The CDR3 totals 15 residues. CDR1 is MNHEY, CDR2 SVGAGI, per germline. The CDR3 reads CASRGTSGARDTQYF. Here the CDR3 DNA reads TGTGCCAGCAGGGGGACTAGCGGGGCCCGAGATACGCAGTATTTT.

This clone has just a few counts. The V call is TRBV19, the J call TRBJ2-1; 9 bases match TRBD2. The CDR3 is 15 residues long. Germline CDR1 LNHDA, CDR2 SQIVND (reference sequence). Trimming removed 1 base from V and 9 bases from J; junction bases left unmatched: 7. In nucleotides, the CDR3 is TGTGCCAGTAGTATAGTTGCGGGGGGGCAGGGTGAGCAGTTCTTC. Translating it yields CASSIVAGGQGEQFF.

This chain uses TRBV11-2 with TRBJ2-7; the match to TRBD1 covers 7 bases. Germline CDR1 and CDR2: SGHAT and FQNNGV. This CDR3 contains 13 residues. V dropped 4 bases and J dropped 1; count of bases not matched to a gene: 1. The CDR3: CASSSQGSYEQYF. In DNA form, the CDR3 reads TGTGCCAGCAGCTCACAGGGGTCCTACGAGCAGTACTTC.

CDR3 bases: TGTGCCAGCGCGTCCGGGACTAGCTTCCACGAGCAGTACTTC. This encodes CASASGTSFHEQYF. This chain uses TRBV18 with TRBJ2-7; TRBD2 matches 9 bases. The germline CDR1 and CDR2 sequences are KGHSH and LQKENI. Germline trimming cut 8 bases from V and 5 bases from J; bases unmatched to any gene: 10. The CDR3 is made up of 14 amino acids.

The chain combines TRBV7-9 with TRBJ2-7; unclear D gene. V lost 3 bases, J lost 4 bases, and 19 bases lay in between. CDR1 and CDR2 from the germline V gene are SEHNR and FQNEAQ (reference sequence). This CDR3 has 16 residues. The CDR3 nucleotides read TGTGCCAGCAGCTTTCCCTCCAGCCGACTGCCATACGAGCAGTACTTC. It codes for CASSFPSSRLPYEQYF.

The chain couples TRBV4-1 to TRBJ2-3, with 13 bases lining up with TRBD2. V shed 5 bases and J 2 bases; nucleotides not matched to a gene: 10. The CDR3 length is 18 residues. Germline loops: CDR1 MGHRA, CDR2 YSYEKL. The CDR3 nucleotides read TGCGCCAGCAGCGGACTAGCGGGAGCCCCGATCAACACAGATACGCAGTATTTT. This gives the protein CASSGLAGAPINTDTQYF.

CDR3 residues: CASSPQGLGNQPQHF. CDR3 coding DNA: TGTGCCAGCTCACCTCAGGGGTTGGGCAATCAGCCCCAGCATTTT. The rearrangement joins TRBV18 to TRBJ1-5; perhaps TRBD1 as D (6 bases). The germline V gene has CDR1 KGHSH and CDR2 LQKENI. The CDR3 spans 15 residues. The ends were cut back, 3 bases at V and 2 bases at J, with 11 bases in the middle.

The V call is TRBV7-9, the J call TRBJ2-1; 7 nucleotides match TRBD2. V dropped 2 bases and J dropped 6; count of bases not matched to a gene: 4. The CDR3 spans 14 residues. CDR1 is SEHNR and CDR2 is FQNEAQ in the germline V gene (reference sequence). CDR3: CASSLQAGANEQFF. CDR3 in DNA: TGTGCCAGCAGCTTACAGGCGGGAGCCAATGAGCAGTTCTTC.

This chain connects TRBV19 to TRBJ2-7; D possibly corresponds to TRBD1 (6 bases). The V end lost 0 bases, the J end lost 2 bases, and 8 bases lay between the germline ends. The length of the CDR3 is 14 residues. CDR1 and CDR2 from the germline V gene are LNHDA and SQIVND (reference sequence). The DNA of the CDR3 is TGTGCCAGTAGTATAGAAGGGGGTCCCTACGAGCAGTACTTC. Its translation is CASSIEGGPYEQYF. The complete variable domain, with remaining parts taken from reference TRBV19 and TRBJ2-7, reads DGGITQSPKYLFRKEGQNVTLSCEQNLNHDAMYWYRQDPGQGLRLIYYSQIVNDFQKGDIAEGYSVSREKKESFPLTVTSAQKNPTAFYLCASSIEGGPYEQYFGPGTRLTVT.

The V call is TRBV5-1, the J call TRBJ2-2; 8 nucleotides align to TRBD1. Germline CDR1 and CDR2: SGHRS and YFSETQ. The junction had 6 bases not matched to a gene; V was cut back by 4 bases and J by 1 base. The CDR3 has 16 amino acids. CDR3 loop: CASSQRTGLNTGELFF. The CDR3 DNA reads as TGCGCCAGCAGCCAACGGACAGGGTTGAACACCGGGGAGCTGTTTTTT. The full variable domain, completed using reference TRBV5-1 and TRBJ2-2, is KAGVTQTPRYLIKTRGQQVTLSCSPISGHRSVSWYQQTPGQGLQFLFEYFSETQRNKGNFPGRFSGRQFSNSRSEMNVSTLELGDSALYLCASSQRTGLNTGELFFGEGSRLTVL.